The subject of this entry is one T cell receptor beta chain. The antigen remains unidentified. This entry is derived from a study of monozygotic twins with inflammatory bowel disease. The study, taken as a whole, reports: Distinct T cell subtypes could not be told apart. Any single strong signal or clonotype tied to IBD lacked support. Among twins, concordant and discordant pairs did not differ in repertoire similarity, possibly from limited power. Healthy co-twins exceeded IBD patients in TCRbeta diversity as measured by inverse Simpson.

Germline CDR1 is SGHTA and CDR2 is FQGNSA. The CDR3 consists of 13 residues. From the 5' RACE reads, TCRdb lists one entry per CDR3 protein and no DNA. This listing includes around 410,000 distinct CDR3 sequences. The TCR comes from a human donor with ulcerative colitis or Crohn's disease, or a healthy co-twin of an affected twin (not recorded which). The sample consisted of blood. The rearrangement links TRBV7-2 to TRBJ2-7; TCRdb calls TRBD2, which cannot be checked without DNA. CDR3 protein: CASSTDSPNEQYF.